These 9 T cell receptor beta chains originate from one sample sequenced in a study of cytomegalovirus exposure and HLA in healthy donors. The PCR made use of 60 Vbeta and 13 Jbeta primers. Measured with immunoSEQ multiplex PCR; TCRdb has only the in-frame clones, and not every one. This listing includes 80,000 to 95,000 clones. The sample consisted of PBMCs. The receptors come from a man in his fifties or sixties in good health and CMV-seropositive.

The chain links TRBV9 to TRBJ2-5, with 9 bases matching TRBD1. Trimming at V came to 4 bases and at J to 4 bases, leaving 8 bases not matched to a gene. CDR1 is SGDLS and CDR2 is YYNGEE in the germline V gene. CDR3 length equals 15 residues. As DNA, the CDR3 is TGTGCCAGCAGCCCGGGACAGGGATCGGGAGAGACCCAGTACTTC. As protein: CASSPGQGSGETQYF. Combining the CDR3 with reference TRBV9 and TRBJ2-5 gives the whole variable domain DSGVTQTPKHLITATGQRVTLRCSPRSGDLSVYWYQQSLDQGLQFLIQYYNGEERAKGNILERFSAQQFPDLHSELNLSSLELGDSALYFCASSPGQGSGETQYFGPGTRLLVL.

V gene TRBV18 combines with J gene TRBJ2-7; 8 bases are a match to TRBD2. Germline V lookup: CDR1 KGHSH, CDR2 LQKENI. The CDR3 has 14 residues. J was trimmed by 3 bases and V by 3 bases; bases with no gene match: 4. The CDR3 protein is CASSPTSEIYEQYF. The DNA for the CDR3 is TGTGCCAGCTCACCGACTAGCGAGATCTACGAGCAGTACTTC.

The rearrangement links TRBV11-3 to TRBJ2-1; tentatively, D is TRBD1 (6 bases). V lost 8 bases to trimming and J lost 10 bases, with 12 bases between them. Germline CDR1 is SGHNT and CDR2 is YENEEA. CDR3 length: 11 amino acids. The CDR3 reads CASQGFGEQFF. The CDR3 DNA reads as TGTGCCAGCCAGGGGTTTGGCGAGCAGTTCTTC. The full variable domain, rest sourced from reference TRBV11-3 and TRBJ2-1, is EAGVVQSPRYKIIEKKQPVAFWCNPISGHNTLYWYLQNLGQGPELLIRYENEEAVDDSQLPKDRFSAERLKGVDSTLKIQPAELGDSAVYLCASQGFGEQFFGPGTRLTVL.

The gene calls are TRBV6-1 and TRBJ2-7; the D gene is possibly TRBD2 (5 bases). Trimming removed 10 bases from V and 0 bases from J, with 13 bases in between. Germline loops: CDR1 MNHNS, CDR2 SASEGT. The CDR3 loop spans 13 amino acids. The CDR3 sequence: CAISLALSYEQYF. CDR3 sequence (DNA): TGTGCCATCTCTCTAGCCCTCTCCTACGAGCAGTACTTC.

V usage is TRBV28 and J usage is TRBJ2-1; 11 positions match TRBD2. Germline trimming cut 8 bases from V and 10 bases from J; bases unmatched to any gene: 13. CDR3 length equals 15 residues. Germline CDR1 reads MDHEN; CDR2 reads SYDVKM. The CDR3 reads CASWRLAGSSREQFF. Written as DNA, the CDR3 is TGTGCCAGCTGGAGACTAGCGGGGTCTTCTAGGGAGCAGTTCTTC.

V usage is TRBV4-3 and J usage is TRBJ1-5; D gene uncertain. Trimming took off 4 bases at V and 0 bases at J, with 10 bases between the two ends. Germline V lookup: CDR1 LGHNA, CDR2 YSLEER. The CDR3 sequence is 15 residues long. The CDR3 sequence is CASSPDGYSNQPQHF. The CDR3 DNA is TGCGCCAGCAGCCCAGACGGTTATAGCAATCAGCCCCAGCATTTT.

CDR3 sequence: CASSLGFPYGYTF. Here the CDR3 DNA reads TGTGCCAGCAGCTTAGGTTTTCCTTATGGCTACACCTTC. V gene TRBV7-2 combines with J gene TRBJ1-2; D is undetermined. Germline assignment: CDR1 SGHTA and CDR2 FQGNSA. V lost 1 base to trimming and J lost 5 bases, with 8 bases between them. The CDR3 sequence is 13 residues long.

The rearrangement uses TRBV6-6 and TRBJ1-5; no reliable D call. The V and J ends lost 0 bases and 5 bases respectively, with 11 bases between them. CDR1 MNHNY and CDR2 SVGAGI come from the germline V gene (reference sequence). The CDR3 is 15 amino acids. CDR3 sequence reads: CASSYSARGDQPQHF. DNA of the CDR3: TGTGCCAGCAGTTACTCGGCCCGAGGAGATCAGCCCCAGCATTTT.

V gene TRBV30 combines with J gene TRBJ1-1; possible D gene TRBD1, 6 bases. Germline V gene sequence: CDR1 GTSNPN, CDR2 SVGIG (reference sequence). V lost 3 bases and J lost 5, with 16 bases in between. The CDR3 has 14 residues. The CDR3 bases are TGTGCCTGGAGAGATGGGACAAGGCGAACTGAAGCTTTCTTT. Its protein product is CAWRDGTRRTEAFF.